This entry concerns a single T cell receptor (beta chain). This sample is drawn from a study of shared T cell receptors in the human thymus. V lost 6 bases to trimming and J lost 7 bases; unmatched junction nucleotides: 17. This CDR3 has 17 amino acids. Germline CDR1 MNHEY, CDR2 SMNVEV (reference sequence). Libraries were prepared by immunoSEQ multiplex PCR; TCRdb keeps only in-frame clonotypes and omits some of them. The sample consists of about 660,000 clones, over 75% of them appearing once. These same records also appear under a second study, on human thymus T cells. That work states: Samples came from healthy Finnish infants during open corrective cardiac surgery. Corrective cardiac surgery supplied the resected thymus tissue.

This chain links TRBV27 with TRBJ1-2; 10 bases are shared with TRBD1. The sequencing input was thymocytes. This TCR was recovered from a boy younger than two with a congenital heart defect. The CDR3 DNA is TGTGCCAGCAGCCTAACGGACAGGGGGAAGTTAAGGGGTGGCTACACCTTC. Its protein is CASSLTDRGKLRGGYTF.